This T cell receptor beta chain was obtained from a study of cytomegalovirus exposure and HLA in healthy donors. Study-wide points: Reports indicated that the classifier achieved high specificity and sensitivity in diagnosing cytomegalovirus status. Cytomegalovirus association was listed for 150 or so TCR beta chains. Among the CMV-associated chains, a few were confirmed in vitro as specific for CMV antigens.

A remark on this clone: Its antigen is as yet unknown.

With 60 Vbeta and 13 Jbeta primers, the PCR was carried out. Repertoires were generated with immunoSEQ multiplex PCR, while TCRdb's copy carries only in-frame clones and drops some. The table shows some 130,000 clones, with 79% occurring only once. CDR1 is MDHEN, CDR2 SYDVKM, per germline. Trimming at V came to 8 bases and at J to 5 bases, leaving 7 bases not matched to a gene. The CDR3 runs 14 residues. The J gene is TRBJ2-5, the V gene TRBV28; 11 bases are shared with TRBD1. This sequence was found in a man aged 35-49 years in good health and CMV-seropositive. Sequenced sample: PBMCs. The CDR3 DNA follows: TGTGCCAGCGAATATGGACAGGGGGCGGAGACCCAGTACTTC. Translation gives CASEYGQGAETQYF.